This T cell receptor beta chain was retrieved from a study of shared clonotypes between healthy human individuals. As handled by the study authors: ImmunoSEQ only sent back junction sequences with no quality scores, so filtering was done differently. Clones were sequenced by immunoSEQ multiplex PCR, and TCRdb holds only the in-frame ones, with some missing. The V and J calls and clone size were taken over from that table, and D and trimming were inferred from the DNA. In the table there are millions of clones, about 95% of which are singletons. Germline V CDR1 and CDR2: SNHLY, FYNNEI. The V end was cut by 8 bases, the J end by 6 bases, with 13 bases between. The CDR3 is 13 amino acids.

The clonotype was recovered from a man younger than 30 in good health. Sequencing used naive CD4+ T cells sorted from blood. Noted subset: CD45RA+ positively selected. This chain links TRBV2 with TRBJ1-4, with unresolved D. The CDR3, as DNA: TGTGCCAGCTCGCAGAGGGCGGATGAAAAACTGTTTTTT. Translating gives CASSQRADEKLFF.